Given below is one TCR beta chain in context. Within the sample, other DNA sequences also encode this same CDR3. Profiled with immunoSEQ multiplex PCR; TCRdb holds only in-frame clones, not every one. The sample lists fewer than 2.5 million clones; under 95% were seen once. This sample is drawn from a study of shared clonotypes between healthy human individuals. The germline gives CDR1 MNHEY, CDR2 SMNVEV (reference sequence). Trimming stripped 3 bases from V and 4 bases from J, with 12 bases between. The CDR3 covers 14 residues. This rearrangement joins TRBV27 to TRBJ2-5; maybe TRBD2 (7 bases). Sample: naive CD4+ T cells from PBMCs. Specified subset: CD45RA+ positively selected. This receptor was taken from a man between 18 and 35 years old in good health. Some clones in this sample may be carry-over from other donors' samples. CDR3 residues: CASSFRRGRETQYF. For the CDR3, the DNA is TGTGCCAGCAGTTTCCGGCGGGGGCGAGAGACCCAGTACTTC.